This TCR beta chain was documented in a study of identical twins. In TCRdb, the 5' RACE reads were re-called with MiXCR into one record per CDR3 protein. The sample shows 350,000 or so distinct CDR3 sequences, around 12% of them seen only once. Concerning this clonotype itself: Its antigen is not identified.

General study findings and limits: Rather than following the same donors, the conclusions depended on cross-sectional statistical analysis. Among out-of-frame alpha sequences shared by twins, low generation probability occurred in excess.

Per germline, CDR1 SNHLY and CDR2 FYNNEI. CDR3 length: 15 amino acids. V lost 10 bases, J lost 0 bases, and 19 bases lay in between. The data were also submitted as part of a second study, on yellow fever vaccine responses in identical twins.

Sequencing input: CD8+ T cells sorted from blood. The chain couples TRBV2 to TRBJ2-7; D possibly matches TRBD1 or TRBD2 (5 bases each). This TCR came from a woman aged 18-29 years in good health. CDR3 loop: CATNRGTLSSYEQYF. As DNA, the CDR3 is TGTGCCACTAACCGAGGGACCTTAAGCTCCTACGAGCAGTACTTC.